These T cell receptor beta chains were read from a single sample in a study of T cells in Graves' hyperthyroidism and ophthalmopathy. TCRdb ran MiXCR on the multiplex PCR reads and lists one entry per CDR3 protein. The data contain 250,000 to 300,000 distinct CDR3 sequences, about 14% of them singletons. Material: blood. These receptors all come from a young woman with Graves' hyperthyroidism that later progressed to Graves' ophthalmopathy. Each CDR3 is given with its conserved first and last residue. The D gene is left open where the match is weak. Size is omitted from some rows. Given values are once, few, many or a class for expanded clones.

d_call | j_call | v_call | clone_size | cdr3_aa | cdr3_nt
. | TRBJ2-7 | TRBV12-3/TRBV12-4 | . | CASSKGGGRVTDEQYF | TGTGCCAGCAGCAAAGGGGGGGGGCGGGTTACGGACGAGCAGTACTTC
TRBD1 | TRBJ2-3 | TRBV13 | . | CASSSRFDREDTQYF | TGTGCCAGCAGCTCCCGTTTTGACAGGGAGGATACGCAGTATTTT
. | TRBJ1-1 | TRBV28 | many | CASSIQGGGTEAFF | TGTGCCAGCAGTATACAGGGTGGGGGTACTGAAGCTTTCTTT
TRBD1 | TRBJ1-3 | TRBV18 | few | CASSGQGALSGNTIYF | TGTGCCAGCTCAGGGCAGGGGGCCCTCTCTGGAAACACCATATATTTT
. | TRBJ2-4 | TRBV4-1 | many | CASSQEGGAGTKNIQYF | TGCGCCAGCAGCCAAGAAGGCGGGGCTGGGACCAAAAACATTCAGTACTTC
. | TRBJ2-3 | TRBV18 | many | CASSSDKNTDTQYF | TGTGCCAGCTCTAGCGACAAAAACACAGATACGCAGTATTTT
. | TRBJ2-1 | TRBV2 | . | CASSGRADYNEQFF | TGTGCCAGCAGTGGAAGGGCGGACTACAATGAGCAGTTCTTC
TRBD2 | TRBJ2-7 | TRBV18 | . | CASSPRPGTSSYEQYF | TGTGCCAGCTCACCACGTCCCGGGACTAGCTCCTACGAGCAGTACTTC
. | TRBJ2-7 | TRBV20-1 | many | CSASGGGSYEQYF | TGCAGTGCTAGCGGAGGGGGGTCCTACGAGCAGTACTTC
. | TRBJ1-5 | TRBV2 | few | CASSNVPGSQPQHF | TGTGCCAGCAGTAACGTTCCGGGTTCTCAGCCCCAGCATTTT
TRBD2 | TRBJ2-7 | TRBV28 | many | CASRPGLAGPSSYEQYF | TGTGCCAGCAGGCCGGGACTAGCGGGTCCTTCCTCCTACGAGCAGTACTTC
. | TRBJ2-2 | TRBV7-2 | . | CASSLWVTRNTGELFF | TGTGCCAGCAGCTTATGGGTGACTAGGAACACCGGGGAGCTGTTTTTT
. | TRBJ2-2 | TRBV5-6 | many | CASSLGVRGGELFF | TGTGCCAGCAGCCTGGGCGTGAGAGGCGGGGAGCTGTTTTTT
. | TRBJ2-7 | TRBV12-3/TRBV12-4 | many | CASRDSLNSYEQYF | TGTGCCAGCAGGGACTCTCTGAACTCCTACGAGCAGTACTTC
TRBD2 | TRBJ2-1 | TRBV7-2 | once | CASSVGAGASYNEQFF | TGTGCCAGCAGCGTAGGGGCGGGAGCGTCATACAATGAGCAGTTCTTC
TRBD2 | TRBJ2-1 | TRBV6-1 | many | CASSPNSGRLDNEQFF | TGTGCCAGCAGCCCTAATAGCGGGAGGCTTGACAATGAGCAGTTCTTC
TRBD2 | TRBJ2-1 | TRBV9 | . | CASSVVSGGYGEQFF | TGTGCCAGCAGCGTAGTTAGCGGGGGCTACGGTGAGCAGTTCTTC
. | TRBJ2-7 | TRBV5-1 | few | CASSPLNGKEQYF | TGCGCCAGCAGCCCCTTAAATGGGAAGGAGCAGTACTTC
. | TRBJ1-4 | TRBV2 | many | CASSLQGNNEKLFF | TGTGCCAGCAGTCTACAGGGAAACAATGAAAAACTGTTTTTT
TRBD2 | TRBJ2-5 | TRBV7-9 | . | CASGCSGYIQETQYF | TGTGCCAGCGGTTGTAGCGGGTACATCCAAGAGACCCAGTACTTC
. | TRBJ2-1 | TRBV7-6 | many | CASSLTDNIGSYNEQFF | TGTGCCAGCAGCTTAACCGATAACATTGGCTCCTACAATGAGCAGTTCTTC
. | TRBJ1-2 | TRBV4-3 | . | CASSQDSFNYGYTF | TGCGCCAGCAGCCAAGATTCCTTTAACTATGGCTACACCTTC
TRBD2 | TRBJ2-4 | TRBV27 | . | CASSLSRLAVGKNVQYF | TGTGCCAGCAGTTTATCCCGACTAGCGGTGGGCAAAAACGTTCAGTACTTC
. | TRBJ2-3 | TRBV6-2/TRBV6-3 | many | CASRQGGRTTDTQYF | TGTGCCAGCAGACAGGGGGGGCGGACAACAGATACGCAGTATTTT
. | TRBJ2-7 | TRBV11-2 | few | CASSSDSGTFYEQYF | TGTGCCAGCAGCTCAGACTCCGGGACTTTTTACGAGCAGTACTTC
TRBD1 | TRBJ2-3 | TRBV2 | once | CASKDRAARDTQYF | TGTGCCAGCAAGGACAGGGCTGCAAGAGATACGCAGTATTTT
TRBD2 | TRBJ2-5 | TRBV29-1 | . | CSVEGVLAAQETQHF | TGCAGCGTTGAAGGGGTTCTAGCGGCTCAGGAGACCCAGCACTTC
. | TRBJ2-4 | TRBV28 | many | CASSSSVPPKNIQYF | TGTGCCAGCAGTTCCTCGGTCCCCCCCAAAAACATTCAGTACTTC
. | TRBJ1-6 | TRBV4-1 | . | CASSQDQGYSAYNSPLHF | TGCGCCAGCAGCCAAGATCAAGGGTATTCGGCCTATAATTCACCCCTCCACTTT
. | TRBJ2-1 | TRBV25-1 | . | CASSGAGSYNEQFF | TGTGCCAGCAGTGGGGCGGGCTCCTACAATGAGCAGTTCTTC
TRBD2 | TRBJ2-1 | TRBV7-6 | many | CASSLGRGKTNEQFF | TGTGCCAGCAGCTTAGGGCGGGGGAAAACTAATGAGCAGTTCTTC
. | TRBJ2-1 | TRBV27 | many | CASSLLGESYNEQFF | TGTGCCAGCAGTTTATTGGGGGAATCATACAATGAGCAGTTCTTC
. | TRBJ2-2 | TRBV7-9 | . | CASSLATDSGELFF | TGTGCCAGCAGCTTAGCCACAGATTCCGGGGAGCTGTTTTTT
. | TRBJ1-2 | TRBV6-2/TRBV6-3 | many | CASSPSRGRLYGYTF | TGTGCCAGCAGTCCTTCAAGGGGGAGACTCTATGGCTACACCTTC
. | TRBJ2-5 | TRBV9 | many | CASSVAPEVEETQYF | TGTGCCAGCAGCGTTGCTCCGGAGGTAGAGGAGACCCAGTACTTC
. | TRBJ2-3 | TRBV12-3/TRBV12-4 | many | CASSPYRAPTTDTQYF | TGTGCCAGCAGCCCTTATAGGGCTCCTACCACAGATACGCAGTATTTT
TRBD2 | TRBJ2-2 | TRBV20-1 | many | CSARAPSGNTGELFF | TGCAGTGCTAGAGCTCCTAGCGGGAACACCGGGGAGCTGTTTTTT
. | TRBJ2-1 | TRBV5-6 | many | CASTALSSYNEQFF | TGTGCCAGCACTGCGCTGAGCTCCTACAATGAGCAGTTCTTC
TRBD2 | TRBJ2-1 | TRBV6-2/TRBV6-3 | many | CASTPQTSGRGQFF | TGTGCCAGCACCCCTCAGACTAGCGGGAGAGGACAGTTCTTC
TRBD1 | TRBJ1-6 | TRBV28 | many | CASSPESGTGGAKAWGSPLHF | TGTGCCAGCAGCCCAGAATCCGGGACAGGGGGCGCAAAAGCCTGGGGCTCACCCCTCCACTTT